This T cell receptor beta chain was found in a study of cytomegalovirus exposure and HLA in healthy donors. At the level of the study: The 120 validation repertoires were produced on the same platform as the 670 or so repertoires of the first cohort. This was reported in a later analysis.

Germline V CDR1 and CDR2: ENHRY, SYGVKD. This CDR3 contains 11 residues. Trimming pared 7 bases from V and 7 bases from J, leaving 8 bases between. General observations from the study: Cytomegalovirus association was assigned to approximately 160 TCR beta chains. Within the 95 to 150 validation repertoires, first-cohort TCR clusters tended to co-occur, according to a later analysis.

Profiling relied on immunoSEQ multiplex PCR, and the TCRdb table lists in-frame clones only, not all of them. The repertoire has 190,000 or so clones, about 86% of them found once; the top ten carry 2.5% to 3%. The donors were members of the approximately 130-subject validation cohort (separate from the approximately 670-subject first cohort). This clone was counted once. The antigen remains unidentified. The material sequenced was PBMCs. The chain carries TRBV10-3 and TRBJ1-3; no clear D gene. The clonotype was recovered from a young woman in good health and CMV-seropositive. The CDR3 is CAIMGANTIYF. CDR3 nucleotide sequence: TGTGCCATCATGGGAGCGAACACCATATATTTT.